This T cell receptor (beta chain) derives from a study of T cells in Graves' hyperthyroidism and ophthalmopathy. General study results and limits: Ophthalmopathy onset followed model prediction by a median roughly 6 months.

CDR3 size: 13 residues. V lost 1 base and J lost 7, with 7 bases in between. Germline V lookup: CDR1 SGHNT, CDR2 YENEEA. TCR beta CDR3 regions were amplified from RNA transcripts. HTBI primers were the set used in a first-round RT-PCR of the TCR CDR3. TCRdb analysed the multiplex PCR reads with MiXCR anew, one entry per CDR3 protein. The table includes over 700,000 distinct CDR3 sequences, 35% detected once. Diagnosis rested on symptoms, serum thyroxine and TRAb, thyroid ultrasound, and orbital computed tomography. This clonotype was picked up a small number of times. No antigen is known for it. Sequenced material: blood. The chain couples TRBV11-3 to TRBJ2-2, with D unresolved. The receptor was isolated from a woman aged 35 to 49 with Graves' hyperthyroidism. The CDR3 spells CASSLGLDGELFF. Written as DNA, the CDR3 is TGTGCCAGCAGCTTAGGATTGGACGGGGAGCTGTTTTTT.